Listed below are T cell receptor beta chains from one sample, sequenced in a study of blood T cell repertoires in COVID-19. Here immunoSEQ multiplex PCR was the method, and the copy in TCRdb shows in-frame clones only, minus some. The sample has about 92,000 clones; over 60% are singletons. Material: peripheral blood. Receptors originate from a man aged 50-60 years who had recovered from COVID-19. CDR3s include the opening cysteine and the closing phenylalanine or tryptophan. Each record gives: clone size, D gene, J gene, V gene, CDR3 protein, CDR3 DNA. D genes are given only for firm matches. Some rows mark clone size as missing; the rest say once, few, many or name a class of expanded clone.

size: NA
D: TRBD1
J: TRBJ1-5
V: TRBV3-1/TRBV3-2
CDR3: CASSPGTGTNQPQHF
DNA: TGTGCCAGCAGCCCCGGGACAGGGACCAATCAGCCCCAGCATTTT

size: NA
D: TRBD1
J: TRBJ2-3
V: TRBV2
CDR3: CASIPDRDRGSTDTQYF
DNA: TGTGCCAGCATTCCGGACCGGGACAGGGGAAGCACAGATACGCAGTATTTT

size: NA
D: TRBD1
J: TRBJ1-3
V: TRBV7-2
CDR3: CASSLVAGGSGNTIYF
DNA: TGTGCCAGCAGCTTAGTTGCAGGGGGCTCTGGAAACACCATATATTTT

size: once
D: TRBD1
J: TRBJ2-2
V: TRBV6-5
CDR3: CASSPGQGHTGELFF
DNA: TGTGCCAGCAGCCCGGGACAGGGGCACACCGGGGAGCTGTTTTTT

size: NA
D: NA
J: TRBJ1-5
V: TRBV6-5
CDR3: CASSTGHEKPQHF
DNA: TGTGCCAGCAGTACAGGTCACGAGAAGCCCCAGCATTTT

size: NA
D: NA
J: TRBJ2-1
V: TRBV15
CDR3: CATASSSYNEQFF
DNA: TGTGCCACAGCTAGCAGCTCCTACAATGAGCAGTTCTTC

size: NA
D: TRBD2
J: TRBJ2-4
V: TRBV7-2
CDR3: CASSLAQTSLAKNIQYF
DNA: TGTGCCAGCAGCTTAGCCCAGACTAGCCTAGCCAAAAACATTCAGTACTTC

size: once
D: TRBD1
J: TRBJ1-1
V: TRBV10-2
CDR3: CASNPRLGQFMDTEAFF
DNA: TGCGCCAGCAATCCCCGCCTGGGACAGTTTATGGACACTGAAGCTTTCTTT

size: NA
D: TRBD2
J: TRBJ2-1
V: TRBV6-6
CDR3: CASETGTSSVVEQFF
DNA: TGTGCCAGCGAAACCGGGACTAGCTCGGTCGTTGAGCAGTTCTTC

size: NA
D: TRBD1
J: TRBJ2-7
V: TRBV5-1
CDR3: CASSLRQGKDEQYF
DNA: TGCGCCAGCAGCTTGAGACAGGGGAAAGACGAGCAGTACTTC

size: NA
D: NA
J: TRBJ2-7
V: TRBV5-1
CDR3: CASSLGGVTSYEQYF
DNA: TGCGCCAGCAGCTTGGGCGGGGTCACCTCCTACGAGCAGTACTTC

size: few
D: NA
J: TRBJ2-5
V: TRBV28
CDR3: CASSSQGFRETQYF
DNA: TGTGCCAGCAGTTCTCAGGGTTTTAGAGAGACCCAGTACTTC

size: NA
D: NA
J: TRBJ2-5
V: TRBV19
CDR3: CASSIGGHAEETQYF
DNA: TGTGCCAGTAGTATAGGGGGACACGCGGAGGAGACCCAGTACTTC

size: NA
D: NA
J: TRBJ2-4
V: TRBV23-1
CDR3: CASSQSGRRFSKNIQYF
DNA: TGCGCCAGCAGTCAATCGGGGAGAAGGTTCTCCAAAAACATTCAGTACTTC

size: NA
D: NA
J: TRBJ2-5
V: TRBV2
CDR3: CASSDRAAPGETQYF
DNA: TGTGCCAGCAGTGATCGGGCCGCTCCAGGGGAGACCCAGTACTTC

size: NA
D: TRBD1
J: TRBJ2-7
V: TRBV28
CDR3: CASTTTGTGVYEQYF
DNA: TGTGCCAGCACCACAACCGGGACAGGGGTGTACGAGCAGTACTTC

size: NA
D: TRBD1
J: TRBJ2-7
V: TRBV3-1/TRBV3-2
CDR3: CASTFGQGYEQYF
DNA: TGTGCCAGCACCTTTGGACAGGGTTACGAGCAGTACTTC

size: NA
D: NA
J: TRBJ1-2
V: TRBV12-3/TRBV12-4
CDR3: CASSKQGYGYTF
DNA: TGTGCCAGCAGCAAACAGGGCTATGGCTACACCTTC

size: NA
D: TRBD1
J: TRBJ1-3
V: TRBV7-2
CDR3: CASSLATGVGNTIYF
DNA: TGTGCCAGCAGCTTAGCCACAGGGGTGGGAAACACCATATATTTT

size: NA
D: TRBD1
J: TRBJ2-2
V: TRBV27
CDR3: CASSFKGQGLTTGELFF
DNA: TGTGCCAGCAGTTTTAAGGGACAGGGATTAACTACCGGGGAGCTGTTTTTT

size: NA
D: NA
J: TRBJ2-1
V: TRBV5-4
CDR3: CASSLTRGSYNEQFF
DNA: TGTGCCAGCAGCTTGACCCGGGGGTCCTACAATGAGCAGTTCTTC

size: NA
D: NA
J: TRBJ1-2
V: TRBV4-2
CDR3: CASSQVGQGSGYTF
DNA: TGTGCCAGCAGCCAAGTCGGGCAGGGTTCGGGCTACACCTTC

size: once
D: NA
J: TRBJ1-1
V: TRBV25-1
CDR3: CASSESGTSGTEAFF
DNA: TGTGCCAGCAGTGAATCCGGGACTAGTGGCACTGAAGCTTTCTTT

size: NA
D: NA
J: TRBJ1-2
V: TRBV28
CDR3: CASSLGRYGYTF
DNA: TGTGCCAGCAGTTTAGGTCGGTATGGCTACACCTTC

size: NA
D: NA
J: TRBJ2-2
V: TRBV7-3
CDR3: CASSLSGTGELFF
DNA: TGTGCCAGCAGCTTATCGGGGACCGGGGAGCTGTTTTTT

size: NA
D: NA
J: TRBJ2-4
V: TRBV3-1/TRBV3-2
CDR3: CASSLRGGAKNIQYF
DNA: TGTGCCAGCAGCCTACGAGGAGGAGCCAAAAACATTCAGTACTTC

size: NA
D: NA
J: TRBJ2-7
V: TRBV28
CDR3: CASSFAVYEQYF
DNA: TGTGCCAGCAGTTTCGCGGTCTACGAGCAGTACTTC

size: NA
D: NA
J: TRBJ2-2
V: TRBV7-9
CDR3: CASSYRETGELFF
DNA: TGTGCCAGCAGCTACAGGGAGACCGGGGAGCTGTTTTTT

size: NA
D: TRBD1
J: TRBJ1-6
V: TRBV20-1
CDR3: CSASRQGASNSPLHF
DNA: TGCAGTGCTAGTAGGCAGGGGGCGAGTAATTCACCCCTCCACTTT

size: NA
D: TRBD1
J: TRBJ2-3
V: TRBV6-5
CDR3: CASSYTGTGSDTQYF
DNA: TGTGCCAGCAGTTACACCGGGACAGGGTCAGATACGCAGTATTTT

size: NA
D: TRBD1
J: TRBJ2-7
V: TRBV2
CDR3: CASLRTGTSYEQYF
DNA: TGTGCCAGCTTAAGGACAGGGACCAGCTACGAGCAGTACTTC

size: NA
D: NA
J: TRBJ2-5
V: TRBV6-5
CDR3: CASSSQAETQYF
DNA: TGTGCCAGCAGTTCGCAAGCGGAGACCCAGTACTTC

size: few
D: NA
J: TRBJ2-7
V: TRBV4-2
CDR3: CASSQDLLRGSSYEQYF
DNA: TGTGCCAGCAGCCAAGATTTACTTAGGGGCAGCTCCTACGAGCAGTACTTC